The next 20 T cell receptor beta chains were all read from a single sample in a study of CD8 T cells in ankylosing spondylitis (dated by TCRdb to between 2016 and 2019). Libraries were prepared through 5' RACE. Instrument used: Illumina HiSeq 2500. TCRdb redid the processing of the public reads, applying fastp at Q25 and MiXCR, and retained in-frame beta chains. A single entry per CDR3 protein holds the most common genes and DNA from its merged rows. This sample gives about 240,000 distinct CDR3 sequences in total; around a tenth of them show up just once. Around 6.5% of the sample rests with the top ten. Input material: blood, either unsorted or a sorted T cell fraction (not recorded which). The receptors shown here come from a male donor with ankylosing spondylitis or in good health (not recorded which).

In its sample, this clonotype was seen once. The V gene is TRBV5-1, the J gene TRBJ2-3; D unresolved. Germline lookup yields CDR1 SGHRS and CDR2 YFSETQ. V was cut by 0 bases and J by 3 bases, with 8 bases left in between. CDR3 size: 14 residues. The chain's CDR3 is CASSLGRLTDTQYF. Written as DNA, the CDR3 is TGCGCCAGCAGCTTGGGCAGGTTGACAGATACGCAGTATTTT.

This clonotype was detected many times. The chain recombines TRBV29-1 with TRBJ2-2, with a weak D call TRBD2 (6 bases). Germline assignment: CDR1 SQVTM and CDR2 ANQGSEA. This CDR3 contains 13 residues. Between the trimmed V and J ends, which lost 4 bases and 3 bases, there was a span of 9 bases. The CDR3 coding sequence is TGCAGCGTTGGCGGGACGTACACCGGGGAGCTGTTTTTT. This codes for CSVGGTYTGELFF.

The gene calls are TRBV7-3 and TRBJ1-1; D is uncertain. The CDR3 is 13 residues long. The germline CDR1 and CDR2 sequences are SGHTA and FQGTGA. The germline V and J ends were trimmed by 3 bases and 3 bases, with 8 bases remaining between them. The CDR3 nucleotides read TGTGCCAGCAGCTTCCACGTTGACACTGAAGCTTTCTTT. It yields the protein CASSFHVDTEAFF.

In this sample, this clonotype turned up many times. V gene TRBV12-3 or TRBV12-4 combines with J gene TRBJ2-7; TRBD1 is a possible D gene (6 bases). The CDR3 is made up of 14 amino acids. Trimming cost V 6 bases and J 1 base, with 13 bases left between them. For the CDR3, the DNA is TGTGCCAGCAGCCTCGGGACATTGTCCTACGAGCAGTACTTC. The encoded protein is CASSLGTLSYEQYF.

The rearrangement uses TRBV7-7 and TRBJ2-3; 15 bases line up with TRBD2. CDR1 is SSHAT and CDR2 is FNYEAQ in the germline V gene (reference sequence). CDR3 size: 17 residues. The trim removed 5 bases at V and 4 bases at J, leaving 7 bases unmatched. CDR3 nucleotide sequence: TGTGCCAGCAGCCCAGGACTAGCGGGGGGGTCAGCAGATACGCAGTATTTT. Translated: CASSPGLAGGSADTQYF.

The CDR3 DNA reads TGTGCCAGCGGAAAACCGGGAAGGTCTCCGATATCTGGAAACACCATATATTTT. Its translation: CASGKPGRSPISGNTIYF. The rearrangement links TRBV11-1 to TRBJ1-3; no reliable D call. The germline V gene has CDR1 SGHAT and CDR2 FQDESV (reference sequence). Trimming took 8 bases from V and 1 from J, leaving 24 bases between them. This CDR3 spans 18 amino acids.

This chain connects TRBV2 to TRBJ2-7; TRBD1 might be the D (6 bases). The ends were cut back, 7 bases at V and 6 bases at J, with 19 bases in the middle. CDR3 length: 14 amino acids. CDR1 and CDR2 from the germline V gene are SNHLY and FYNNEI. CDR3 in DNA: TGTGCCAGCACCCCCACTAGGGGACAACCCGAGCAGTACTTC. The encoded protein is CASTPTRGQPEQYF. The whole variable domain, remainder taken from reference TRBV2 and TRBJ2-7, is EPEVTQTPSHQVTQMGQEVILRCVPISNHLYFYWYRQILGQKVEFLVSFYNNEISEKSEIFDDQFSVERPDGSNFTLKIRSTKLEDSAMYFCASTPTRGQPEQYFGPGTRLTVT.

This clonotype was recorded a few times. The rearrangement uses TRBV3-1 and TRBJ2-3, with 12 bases that match TRBD2. J gave up 13 bases and V 4 bases, and 15 bases lay outside the gene matches. This CDR3 spans 16 amino acids. The germline V gene has CDR1 LGHDT and CDR2 YNNKEL (reference sequence). The DNA of the CDR3 is TGTGCCAGCAGCCGAGAGACTAGCGGGGGCCCACCTGGAGAGTATTTT. Its translation is CASSRETSGGPPGEYF.

This clonotype was detected ten times or more. The V gene is TRBV5-1, the J gene TRBJ2-1; unclear D gene. V shed 4 bases and J shed 0 bases, with 14 bases lying between them. This CDR3 contains 16 residues. The V gene's germline CDR1 is SGHRS and CDR2 YFSETQ. As DNA, the CDR3 is TGCGCCAGCAGCCAAAAGATATATAGCTCCTACAATGAGCAGTTCTTC. This translates into CASSQKIYSSYNEQFF.

In its sample, this clonotype was seen a few times. This rearrangement joins TRBV11-2 to TRBJ2-7, with TRBD2 identical over 7 bases. The germline V gene has CDR1 SGHAT and CDR2 FQNNGV. The CDR3 is 14 amino acids. Trimming at V came to 5 bases and at J to 2 bases, leaving 6 bases not matched to a gene. The DNA of the CDR3 is TGTGCCAGCAGCCAAAGGGAGGGACCCTACGAGCAGTACTTC. Its translation: CASSQREGPYEQYF.

As concerns this clonotype: This could be a read error, since a much larger clone is one nucleotide away. The chain carries TRBV7-8 and TRBJ2-3, with TRBD2 identical over 9 bases. V dropped 5 bases and J dropped 7; count of bases not matched to a gene: 10. The CDR3 consists of 15 residues. Looked up from germline, CDR1 is SGHVS and CDR2 is FQNEAQ. The CDR3 sequence is CASSQRGEPYNTQYF. The DNA for the CDR3 is TGTGCCAGCAGCCAGCGGGGGGAACCTTATAATACGCAGTATTTT.

This clonotype was observed at least ten times. The chain recombines TRBV12-3 or TRBV12-4 with TRBJ2-3; D unclear. The CDR3 length is 13 residues. Trimming cost V 1 base and J 2 bases, with 4 bases left between them. The CDR3 is CASSLGHTDTQYF. CDR3 sequence (DNA): TGTGCCAGCAGTTTAGGCCACACAGATACGCAGTATTTT.

In its sample, this clonotype was seen many times. An end of the junction differs from the germline gene, which may be a read error. V gene TRBV12-3 or TRBV12-4 combines with J gene TRBJ1-1; perhaps TRBD1 as D (6 bases). This CDR3 region has 14 residues. Here the CDR3 reads CASSLGAGNTEAFF. In nucleotides, the CDR3 is TGCGCCAGCAGCTTGGGGGCGGGAAACACTGAAGCTTTCTTT.

V gene TRBV3-1 combines with J gene TRBJ2-1; the D is unclear. CDR1 and CDR2 (germline): LGHDT, YNNKEL (reference sequence). The CDR3 extends over 16 amino acids. V dropped 6 bases and J dropped 0 bases, with 15 bases sitting between them. The CDR3 nucleotides are TGTGCCAGCAGTCAATCGTACAGAAGCTCCTACAATGAGCAGTTCTTC. Residues: CASSQSYRSSYNEQFF.

This clonotype was found many times. The chain employs TRBV7-2 and TRBJ2-3; 7 bases fit TRBD1. V shed 5 bases, J shed 2 bases, and the junction held 7 bases outside the gene matches. The CDR3 is 15 residues long. The germline V gene encodes CDR1 SGHTA and CDR2 FQGNSA. This CDR3 is CASSIQQGHTDTQYF. The CDR3 DNA reads TGTGCCAGCAGCATCCAACAGGGGCACACAGATACGCAGTATTTT.

Ten or more counts support this clonotype. V is TRBV20-1 and J is TRBJ2-1, with 14 positions matching TRBD2. This CDR3 spans 15 amino acids. The V gene's germline CDR1 is DFQATT and CDR2 SNEGSKA (reference sequence). Trimming took 1 base from V and 8 from J; bases not matched to a gene: 4. Here the CDR3 DNA reads TGCAGTGCTAGAGCGACTAGCGGGGGGGATCATGAGCAGTTCTTC. Its translation: CSARATSGGDHEQFF.

This clonotype was counted at least ten times. The chain has TRBV20-1 and TRBJ2-7; D could derive from TRBD1 or TRBD2 (5 bases each). V lost 6 bases to trimming and J lost 10 bases, with 22 bases between them. Per germline, CDR1 DFQATT and CDR2 SNEGSKA (reference sequence). This CDR3 contains 13 residues. This chain's CDR3 is CSALFTGTKGQYF. CDR3 nucleotides: TGCAGTGCCCTCTTTACCGGGACCAAGGGCCAGTACTTC.

This clonotype was counted at least ten times. The chain has TRBV27 and TRBJ1-6, with D tentatively TRBD1 (5 bases). V was trimmed by 3 bases and J by 7 bases, leaving 10 bases between them. The germline gives CDR1 MNHEY, CDR2 SMNVEV (reference sequence). This CDR3 region has 14 residues. The CDR3 region has the DNA TGTGCCAGCAGTTTTGGGGGATTGAATTCACCCCTCCACTTT. This encodes CASSFGGLNSPLHF.

This clonotype occurred many times. V is TRBV5-1 and J is TRBJ2-5, with D uncertain. Between the trimmed V and J ends, which lost 3 bases and 1 base, there was a span of 10 bases. The germline V gene encodes CDR1 SGHRS and CDR2 YFSETQ. The CDR3 has 14 residues. This CDR3 reads CASSSGRIQETQYF. The DNA for the CDR3 is TGCGCCAGCAGCTCTGGACGTATCCAAGAGACCCAGTACTTC.

There are many counts of this clonotype. The chain uses TRBV27 and TRBJ1-2; D remains ambiguous. The germline V and J ends were trimmed by 5 bases and 8 bases, with 24 bases remaining between them. Germline V gene sequence: CDR1 MNHEY, CDR2 SMNVEV (reference sequence). This CDR3 region has 16 residues. The CDR3 region has the DNA TGTGCCAGCAGTCGCACGGCTTTCGGACCCGGCGGAGGCTACACCTTC. Its protein product is CASSRTAFGPGGGYTF.